This T cell receptor (beta chain) was documented in a study of cytomegalovirus exposure and HLA in healthy donors (dated by TCRdb to the late 2010s). Study-level background: According to an earlier analysis of 550 to 700 of the donors, 150 million to 200 million T cells yielded 117 million unique TCR beta sequences and 276 Gb of sequence data. An early release that covered several hundred HLA-typed donors contained approximately 290 gigabases of sequencing data and about 84 million unique TCR sequences. Of the roughly 400 genotyped donors, around 81% fell in the genetic ancestry cluster associated with self-reported Caucasian donors. The study was designed to test whether signatures of past pathogen exposure could be identified by cataloging public T cell receptors. The T cell repertoires of 666 subjects were profiled by immunosequencing and related to cytomegalovirus serostatus. In addition to the first cohort of 666 subjects, a separate validation cohort of some 120 different subjects was used. The study combined high-throughput TCR immunosequencing, statistical association of individual TCRs with disease status, and machine learning to predict cytomegalovirus infection status. To study patterns of TCR occurrence, a later analysis re-analyzed previously published TCR beta repertoires from just over 650 donors and added high-resolution HLA genotyping. Rather than using new phenotypic data, the later analysis identified candidate immune exposures from TCR beta sequences and from how often those sequences occurred across donors. An earlier analysis of approximately 580 of the donors used high-throughput TCR beta sequencing to judge whether each TCR beta V gene segment behaved as functional or pseudogenic. Alongside the repertoire data, information on donor age, sex, ethnicity and CMV serostatus was compiled. A later genetic analysis took genome-wide SNP genotypes for 398 of the 666 donors and used that subset as a discovery cohort. All discovery cohort repertoires had been generated on a single sequencing platform. Class I and class II HLA loci were covered by the typing at four-digit resolution. Typing coverage differed by locus: A, B, C, DRB1 and DQB1 were typed in about 629-640 donors, DQA1 in about 560, DPA1 in 600 to 610, and DPB1 in approximately 450. About five DR-DQ haplotypes were treated as single units for association and clustering because of strong linkage in the cohort. Across some 400 genotyped donors of the cohort, an average of roughly 250,000 unique TCR beta nucleotide sequences per donor were sequenced, and 15% to 20% of those sequences were non-productive.

Findings and caveats that apply to the study as a whole: In a later analysis, HLA-associated TCR beta chains were found to be more clonally expanded and to have lower generation probabilities than equally common non-associated chains. A few of the identified cytomegalovirus-associated TCR beta chains were confirmed in vitro to be specific for cytomegalovirus antigens. Compared with the 666-donor mean, donors in an Asian-associated ancestry cluster had fewer N-insertions in productive TCRs, according to a later genetic analysis. The authors suggested that the approach could potentially be generalized to other disease states and immunological phenotypes. Sequencing depth was assumed to be roughly uniform across donors in the presence/absence analyses, though that assumption may not hold. Because HLA typing was missing for some donors at each locus, association tests included only the typed subset. A group of highly shared sequence variants was considered likely to be a technical artifact of the sequencing pipeline. When HLA alleles, especially DR and DQ, strongly co-occurred, TCR associations were difficult to assign to individual alleles. In a later analysis, several top co-occurrence clusters were reported to appear linked to parvovirus B19, influenza, CMV and Epstein-Barr virus. The only immune exposure information available for the cohort was CMV serostatus. Because the 87-base-pair reads could not distinguish some IMGT-functional V segments, including TRBV6-2 and TRBV6-3, those segments were excluded. Seventeen rarely observed V segments, including chromosome 9 orphons, were excluded from the earlier analysis of almost 600 of the donors because counts were too low. In this cohort, only TCR beta chains were sequenced, and detectable features were limited by the absence of alpha or paired-chain data. In the study, around 150 TCR beta chains were listed as associated with cytomegalovirus. In a later analysis, around 15,000 TCR beta sequences were associated with specific HLA alleles at a false discovery rate of 0.05. In an earlier analysis of 587 of the donors, most TCR beta V segments appeared in productive rearrangements about 87% or about 30% of the time, broadly matching IMGT annotations. In a later analysis, the rate of TCR association differed among HLA loci, with DRB1 alleles having the most associated TCRs and HLA-C alleles having the fewest. Correlated functional status among segregating V segments might reflect linkage disequilibrium, but an unknown experimental factor could not be ruled out. Cytomegalovirus status was reported to be diagnosed by the classifier with high specificity and sensitivity in both the original and validation cohorts. A further reported finding was that TCR beta sequences accurately predicted the HLA-A and HLA-B alleles for most subjects in the first cohort. V-gene and J-gene trimming of TCR beta chains was associated with a missense DCLRE1C variant in a later genetic analysis, and the association was replicated in an independent cohort. Across donors, most TCR sequences were observed very rarely, whereas some public TCRs were present in many individuals. A later analysis found that most CMV-associated TCR beta chains appeared HLA-restricted, with HLA associations seemingly driven largely by CMV exposure.

The germline V gene (reference sequence) provides CDR1 MNHEY and CDR2 SMNVEV. From the cysteine through the phenylalanine, the CDR3 covers 14 amino acids. Just CDR3 DNA is preserved here, 42 bases in frame from base 1. On this clone itself: No cognate antigen has been identified for it. Per-base quality was not reported, and no clone a single base away is much larger than it.

In total, around 600 healthy bone marrow donors made up the cohort. All cohort members were sampled while nominally healthy, although unrecorded immune exposures were likely present. The donor tested CMV seropositive and was one of the 289 seropositive cohort members. A peripheral blood sample was provided by each donor, and peripheral blood mononuclear cells were used for TCR beta sequencing. The Qiagen DNeasy Blood Extraction Kit was used to extract genomic DNA from the blood cell samples. The receptor library was made with the immunoSEQ multiplex PCR assay. For the multiplex PCR, a mixture combining 60 forward primers for TCR Vbeta segments and 13 reverse primers for TCR Jbeta segments was used. Amplification of the CDR3 region of rearranged TCR beta genes was performed with a multiplex PCR assay on genomic DNA. The amplified TCR beta libraries were sequenced on the Illumina HiSeq System as 87-base-pair reads. In the original analysis: A later analysis tallied tens of millions of unique TCR beta chains across the 600 to 700 repertoires, and approximately 11 million of those chains were shared by two or more donors. A nearest-neighbor algorithm error-corrected the raw reads and collapsed the reads into unique sequences, merging closely related sequences to remove PCR and sequencing errors. V, D and J gene segments were assigned by aligning CDR3 sequences to IMGT reference sequences. For a sequence to be retained, a match of at least six nucleotides to both a V gene segment and a J gene segment was required. A rearrangement counted as productive if the CDR3 had no stop codons and remained in frame with V and J, and every other rearrangement counted as non-productive. Following IMGT convention, CDR3 was defined as the stretch from the second conserved V-encoded cysteine to the conserved J-encoded phenylalanine. The earlier analysis of 500 to 650 of the donors excluded any sequence lacking an unambiguous match to a single V gene segment. An earlier analysis of almost 600 of the donors classified V segments as functional when productive rearrangements were above 56.7% and as segregating when the standard deviation between donors was above 5%. To diagnose cytomegalovirus status from the catalog of TCR beta chain sequences, a statistical classification framework was built. In a later analysis, V and J genes were assigned by comparing TCR nucleotide sequences against IMGT/GENE-DB human TR gene sequences. Using the TCRdist pipeline, a later analysis assigned CDR3 sequences along with most-parsimonious VDJ recombination scenarios. In a later analysis, every TCR beta chain was defined by the combination of its CDR3 amino acid sequence and its V-gene family, and reads without a unique V-gene family were dropped. In a later analysis, fewer than 650 highly shared, low-generation-probability nucleotide sequences were removed to address suspected cross-contamination and a sequencing artifact. In a later analysis, a clonal expansion index for each public chain was calculated from normalized within-repertoire ranks of inferred template counts. Generation probabilities in a later analysis came from a VDJ recombination model fitted to out-of-frame rearrangements, and those results were checked against IGoR. In a later analysis, TCR-TCR, TCR-HLA and TCR-CMV co-occurrence was scored with hypergeometric tests, and a repertoire-size bias correction was applied to TCR pairs. In a later analysis, false discovery rates were estimated by permuting HLA or CMV assignments 20 times. A later analysis grouped co-occurring TCRs with DBSCAN, adding TCRdist sequence similarity when clustering within HLA-allele-positive subsets. Repertoires with fewer than 30,000 or more than 120,000 public chains, plus five repertoires with anomalous nucleotide sharing, were excluded from co-occurrence clustering. TCRdb's version of the immuneACCESS table is confined to in-frame rearrangements and falls short of the full clone set. An unresolved V gene accounts for under half of the shortfall where checked; the remainder is of unknown origin. V and J calls and clone size are given by that table; D and trimming were obtained from the DNA. Within this sample are some 110,000 clones, with about 72% of them counted one time only. Jointly, the top ten make up 15% to 20% of the sample.

This TCR was recovered from a man aged 45-65 years in good health and CMV-seropositive. Sequencing was performed on PBMCs. The chain uses TRBV27 and TRBJ2-5; the D gene is perhaps TRBD2, from 6 matching bases. The J call may be faulty, since TRBJ2-7 better matches the DNA end. The DNA sequence follows: TGTGCCAGCAGTTTAGGGGGGAGCTCCTACGAGCAGTACTTC. This codes for CASSLGGSSYEQYF.